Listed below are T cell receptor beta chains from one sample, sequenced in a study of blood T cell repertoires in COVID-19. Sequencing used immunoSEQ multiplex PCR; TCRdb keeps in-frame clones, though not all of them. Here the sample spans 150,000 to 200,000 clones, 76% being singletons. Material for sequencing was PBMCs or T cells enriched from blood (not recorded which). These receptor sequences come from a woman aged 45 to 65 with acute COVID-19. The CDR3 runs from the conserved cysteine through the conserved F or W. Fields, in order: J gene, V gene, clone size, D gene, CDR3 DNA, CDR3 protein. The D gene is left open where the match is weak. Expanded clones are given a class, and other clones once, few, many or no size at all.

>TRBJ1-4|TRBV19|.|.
TGTGCCAGTAGTATGATAGATCGCGGGTCTAATGAAAAACTGTTTTTT
CASSMIDRGSNEKLFF
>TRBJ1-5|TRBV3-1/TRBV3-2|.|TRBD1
TGTGCCAGCAGCCAGACAGGGGCAGGGCCCCAGCATTTT
CASSQTGAGPQHF
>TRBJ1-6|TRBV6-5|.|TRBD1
TGTGCCAGCAGTTCGACAGGGGTAGGGGGTAATTCACCCCTCCACTTT
CASSSTGVGGNSPLHF
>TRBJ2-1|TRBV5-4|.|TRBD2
TGTGCCAGCAGCCCGAGGACTAGCAATTACAATGAGCAGTTCTTC
CASSPRTSNYNEQFF
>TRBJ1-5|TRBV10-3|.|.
TGTGCCATCAGTGAGTACAGGGGCAATCAGCCCCAGCATTTT
CAISEYRGNQPQHF
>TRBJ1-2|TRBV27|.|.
TGTGCCAGCAGCTCCTTCGGGGGAAAGAACTATGGCTACACCTTC
CASSSFGGKNYGYTF
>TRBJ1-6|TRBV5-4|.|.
TGTGCCAGCAGCCGGGTCGACCCCGGGTCACCCCTCCACTTT
CASSRVDPGSPLHF
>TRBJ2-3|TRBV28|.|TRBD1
TGTGCCAGCAGCATACCAGCCGGGACAGGGCGAACAACAGATACGCAGTATTTT
CASSIPAGTGRTTDTQYF
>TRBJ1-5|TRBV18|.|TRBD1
TGTGCCAGCTCAAGGACAGGGAATCAGCCCCAGCATTTT
CASSRTGNQPQHF
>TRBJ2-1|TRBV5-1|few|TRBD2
TGCGCCAGCAGCTTGGAAAGCGGGGGCTACAATGAGCAGTTCTTC
CASSLESGGYNEQFF
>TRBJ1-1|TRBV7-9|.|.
TGTGCCAGCAACAATCAGGGAACTGAAGCTTTCTTT
CASNNQGTEAFF
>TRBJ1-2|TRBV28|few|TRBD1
TGTGCCAGCAGTTCTGGACAGGGGTTCAGGAACTATGGCTACACCTTC
CASSSGQGFRNYGYTF
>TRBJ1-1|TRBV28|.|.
TGTGCCAGCAGGTACGCCCACAGGGAGAACACTGAAGCTTTCTTT
CASRYAHRENTEAFF
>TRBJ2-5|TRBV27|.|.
TGTGCCAGCAGTTTCACCCCGGGACTCAAAGAGACCCAGTACTTC
CASSFTPGLKETQYF
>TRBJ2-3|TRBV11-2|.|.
TGTGCCAGCAGTCGGACTAGCACAGATACGCAGTATTTT
CASSRTSTDTQYF
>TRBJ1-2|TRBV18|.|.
TGTGCCAGCTCACCACCGGCAGGTTCTGGCTACACCTTC
CASSPPAGSGYTF
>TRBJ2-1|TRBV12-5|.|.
TGTGCTAGTGGTTTGGGAGGGACTCGCAATGAGCAGTTCTTC
CASGLGGTRNEQFF
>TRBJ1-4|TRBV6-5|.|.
TGTGCCAGCAGTTCCCGGACAGAAGAAAAACTGTTTTTT
CASSSRTEEKLFF
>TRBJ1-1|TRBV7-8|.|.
TGTGCCAGCAGGGCAGGGCCCATGAACACTGAAGCTTTCTTT
CASRAGPMNTEAFF
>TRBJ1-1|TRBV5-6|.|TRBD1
TGTGCCAGCAGCTTACAGGGGTGGGACACTGAAGCTTTCTTT
CASSLQGWDTEAFF
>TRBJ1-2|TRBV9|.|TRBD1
TGTGCCAGCACCATACAGGGGGCAGGTGGCTACACCTTC
CASTIQGAGGYTF
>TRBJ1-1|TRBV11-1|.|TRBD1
TGTGCCAGCAGTCCCAAAGGTACAGGGGGTACTGAAGCTTTCTTT
CASSPKGTGGTEAFF
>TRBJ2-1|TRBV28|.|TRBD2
TGTGCCAGCGGGACGGGGGGGGCCTACAATGAGCAGTTCTTC
CASGTGGAYNEQFF
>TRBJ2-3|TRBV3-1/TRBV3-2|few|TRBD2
TGTGCCAGCAGCCAAAACCCCCCGGGACTAGCTGTCGCAGATACGCAGTATTTT
CASSQNPPGLAVADTQYF
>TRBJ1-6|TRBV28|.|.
TGTGCCAGCAGTTTAGGTGGGGGCAATTCACCCCTCCACTTT
CASSLGGGNSPLHF
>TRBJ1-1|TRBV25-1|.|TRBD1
TGTGCCAGCCACGGGACAGCGCGTGAAGCTTTCTTT
CASHGTAREAFF
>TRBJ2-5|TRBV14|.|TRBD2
TGTGCCAGCAGCCAAGATGTCCTAGCGGGGGAACGCTTGGAGGGGGAGACCCAGTACTTC
CASSQDVLAGERLEGETQYF
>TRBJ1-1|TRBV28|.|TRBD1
TGTGCCAGCAGTTTAGCGGGGACAGGTTCGGAAGCTTTCTTT
CASSLAGTGSEAFF
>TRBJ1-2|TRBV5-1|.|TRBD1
TGCGCCAGCAGCCAAGGGACAGGGGGCTATGGCTACACCTTC
CASSQGTGGYGYTF
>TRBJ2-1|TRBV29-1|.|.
TGCAGCGTTGAAGGGCTGGCGGGGTACTCCTACAATGAGCAGTTCTTC
CSVEGLAGYSYNEQFF
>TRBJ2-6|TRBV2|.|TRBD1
TGTGCCACCGGCGGGGACAGGGGGCGCGCTTCAGCCGGGGCCAACGTCCTGACTTTC
CATGGDRGRASAGANVLTF
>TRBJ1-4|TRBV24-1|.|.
TGTGCCACCAGTGACGCCACACCTAATGAAAAACTGTTTTTT
CATSDATPNEKLFF
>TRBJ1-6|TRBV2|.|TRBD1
TGTGCCAGCAGGGGAACCGGGACAGGGGCCTCACCCCTCCACTTT
CASRGTGTGASPLHF
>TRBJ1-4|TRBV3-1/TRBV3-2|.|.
TGTGCCAGCAGCCAGTGGACAGCTTATAATGAAAAACTGTTTTTT
CASSQWTAYNEKLFF
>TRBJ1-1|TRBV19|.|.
TGTGCCAGTAGGGACAGCGCGGTGAACACTGAAGCTTTCTTT
CASRDSAVNTEAFF
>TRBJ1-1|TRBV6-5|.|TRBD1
TGTGCCAGCAGTTACGAGCGACAGGGTAACACTGAAGCTTTCTTT
CASSYERQGNTEAFF
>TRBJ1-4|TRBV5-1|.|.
TGCGCCAGCAGCTCGCAGGGAACTAATGAAAAACTGTTTTTT
CASSSQGTNEKLFF
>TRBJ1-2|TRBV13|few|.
TGTGCCAGCAGCTTAGGGCAGGGGATGGGCTACACCTTC
CASSLGQGMGYTF
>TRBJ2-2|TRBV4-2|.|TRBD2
TGTGCCAGCAGCCAATCTGGAGCGGGGGGGCCTAGCACCGGGGAGCTGTTTTTT
CASSQSGAGGPSTGELFF
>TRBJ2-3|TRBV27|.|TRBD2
TGTGCCAGCAGTTTAAGTCTAGCGGGGGCAGATACGCAGTATTTT
CASSLSLAGADTQYF
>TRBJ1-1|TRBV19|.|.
TGTGCCAGTAGCGGGGGGGAGTCGACTGAAGCTTTCTTT
CASSGGESTEAFF
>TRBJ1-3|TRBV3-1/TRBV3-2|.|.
TGTGCCAGCACCCGGGACACCAACTCTGGAAACACCATATATTTT
CASTRDTNSGNTIYF
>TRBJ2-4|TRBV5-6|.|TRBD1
TGTGCCAGCAGCACGCCGGGACAGGGCTTTCGAAACATTCAGTACTTC
CASSTPGQGFRNIQYF
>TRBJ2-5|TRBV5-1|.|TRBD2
TGCGCCAGCAGCCGGACTAGCGGGGAAGAGACCCAGTACTTC
CASSRTSGEETQYF
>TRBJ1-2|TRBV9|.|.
TGTGCCAGCAGCGTAGGGGAGGGGTATGGCTACACCTTC
CASSVGEGYGYTF
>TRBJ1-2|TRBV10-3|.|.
TGTGCCATCAGTGGTAGGACAGACGATGGCTACACCTTC
CAISGRTDDGYTF
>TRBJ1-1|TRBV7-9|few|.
TGTGCCAGCAGCACCAGCGGGGGCGTAATGAACACTGAAGCTTTCTTT
CASSTSGGVMNTEAFF
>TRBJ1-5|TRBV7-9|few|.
TGTGCCAGCAGCTTAGCGGGGGGGGCTAAACAGCCCCAGCATTTT
CASSLAGGAKQPQHF
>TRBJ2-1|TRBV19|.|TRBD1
TGTGCCAGTAGCCTCACTCGGACAGGGAGGTCCAATGAGCAGTTCTTC
CASSLTRTGRSNEQFF
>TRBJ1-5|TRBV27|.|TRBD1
TGTGCCAGCAGTACGGGACAGGCGGGCAATCAGCCCCAGCATTTT
CASSTGQAGNQPQHF
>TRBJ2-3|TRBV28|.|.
TGTGCCAGCAAACGAGGGGGTCCTAGCACAGATACGCAGTATTTT
CASKRGGPSTDTQYF
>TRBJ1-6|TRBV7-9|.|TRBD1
TGTGCCAGCAGCTTGGGGACAGGGGTCAATAATTCACCCCTCCACTTT
CASSLGTGVNNSPLHF
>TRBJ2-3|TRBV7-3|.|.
TGTGCCAGCAGCCGAGGACAGAGCACAGATACGCAGTATTTT
CASSRGQSTDTQYF
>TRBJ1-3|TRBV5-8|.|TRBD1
TGTGCCAGCAGCCGACAGGGGGGTTATGGAAACACCATATATTTT
CASSRQGGYGNTIYF